This T cell receptor beta chain was captured by sequencing in a study of blood T cell repertoires in COVID-19. Study background: PBMCs, B-cell-depleted T cells, or T cells were the source of the cDNA or gDNA that made up the material.

Clones were read by immunoSEQ multiplex PCR, and TCRdb kept only the in-frame ones, dropping some. Here the sample spans under 75,000 clones, around 80% being singletons. V lost 0 bases, J lost 4 bases, and 5 bases lay in between. Germline CDR1 and CDR2: SGHRS and YFSETQ. CDR3 length: 13 amino acids. This receptor was identified in an older man with acute or convalescent COVID-19. This chain joins TRBV5-1 and TRBJ2-4, with D unclear. Sequencing was performed on peripheral blood. CDR3 sequence: CASSLAQKNIQYF. CDR3 nucleotides: TGCGCCAGCAGCTTGGCCCAGAAAAACATTCAGTACTTC.